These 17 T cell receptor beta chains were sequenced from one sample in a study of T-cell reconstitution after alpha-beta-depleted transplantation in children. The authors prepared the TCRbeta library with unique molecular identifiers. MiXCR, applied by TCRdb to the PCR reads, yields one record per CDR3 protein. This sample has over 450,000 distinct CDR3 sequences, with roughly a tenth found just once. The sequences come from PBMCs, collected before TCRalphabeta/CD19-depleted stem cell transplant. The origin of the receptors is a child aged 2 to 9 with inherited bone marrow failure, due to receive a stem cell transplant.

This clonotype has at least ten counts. The CDR3 loop reads CATQPGNTEAFF. Here the CDR3 DNA reads TGTGCCACCCAACCGGGAAACACTGAAGCTTTCTTT. The rearrangement uses TRBV6-2 or TRBV6-3 and TRBJ1-1; the D is unclear. The V gene's germline CDR1 is MNHEY and CDR2 SVGEGT. V was pared by 10 bases and J by 2 bases, with 11 bases between. The CDR3 has 12 residues.

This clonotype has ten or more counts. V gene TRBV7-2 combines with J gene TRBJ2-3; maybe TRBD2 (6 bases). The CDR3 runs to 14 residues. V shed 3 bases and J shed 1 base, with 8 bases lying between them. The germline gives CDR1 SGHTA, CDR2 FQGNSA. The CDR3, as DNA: TGTGCCAGCAGCTTCCCTAGCGGCACAGATACGCAGTATTTT. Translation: CASSFPSGTDTQYF.

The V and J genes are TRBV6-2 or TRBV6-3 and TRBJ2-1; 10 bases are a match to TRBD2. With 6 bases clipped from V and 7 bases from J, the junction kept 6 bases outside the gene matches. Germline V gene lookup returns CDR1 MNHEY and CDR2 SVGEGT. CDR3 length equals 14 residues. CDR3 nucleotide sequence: TGTGCCAGCAGGGGAGCGGGAGGGTGGAATGAGCAGTTCTTC. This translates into CASRGAGGWNEQFF.

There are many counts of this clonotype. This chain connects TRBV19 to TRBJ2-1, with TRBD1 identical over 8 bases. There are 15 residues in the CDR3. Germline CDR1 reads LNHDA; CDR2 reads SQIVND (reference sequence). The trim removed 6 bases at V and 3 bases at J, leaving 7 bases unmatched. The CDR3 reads CASRSRGRGYNEQFF. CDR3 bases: TGTGCCAGTAGATCCAGGGGGCGCGGCTACAATGAGCAGTTCTTC.

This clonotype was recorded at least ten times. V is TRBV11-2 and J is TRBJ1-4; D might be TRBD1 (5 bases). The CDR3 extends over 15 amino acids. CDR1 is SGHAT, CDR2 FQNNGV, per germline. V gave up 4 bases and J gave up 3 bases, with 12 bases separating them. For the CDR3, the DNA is TGTGCCAGCAGCTCTCACGCAGGGTCTAATGAAAAACTGTTTTTT. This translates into CASSSHAGSNEKLFF.

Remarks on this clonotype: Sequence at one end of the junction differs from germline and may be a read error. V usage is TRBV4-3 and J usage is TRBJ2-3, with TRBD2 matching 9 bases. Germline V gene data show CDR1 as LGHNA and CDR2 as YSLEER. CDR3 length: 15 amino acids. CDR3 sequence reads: CASSYSGTSTDTHYF. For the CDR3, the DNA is TGCGCCAGCAGCTATAGCGGGACTAGCACAGATACGCATTATTTT.

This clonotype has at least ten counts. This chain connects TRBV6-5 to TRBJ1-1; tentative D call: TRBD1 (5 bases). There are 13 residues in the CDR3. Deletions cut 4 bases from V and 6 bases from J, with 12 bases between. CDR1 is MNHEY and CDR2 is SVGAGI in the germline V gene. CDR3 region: CASSSLWGSEAFF. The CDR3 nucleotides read TGTGCCAGCAGTTCATTATGGGGCTCTGAAGCTTTCTTT.

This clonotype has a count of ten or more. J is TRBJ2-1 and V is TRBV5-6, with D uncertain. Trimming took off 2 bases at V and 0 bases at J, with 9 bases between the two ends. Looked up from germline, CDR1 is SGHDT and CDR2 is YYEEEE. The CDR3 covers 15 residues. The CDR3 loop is CASSFYGLSYNEQFF. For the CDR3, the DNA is TGTGCCAGCAGCTTCTACGGTCTCTCCTACAATGAGCAGTTCTTC.

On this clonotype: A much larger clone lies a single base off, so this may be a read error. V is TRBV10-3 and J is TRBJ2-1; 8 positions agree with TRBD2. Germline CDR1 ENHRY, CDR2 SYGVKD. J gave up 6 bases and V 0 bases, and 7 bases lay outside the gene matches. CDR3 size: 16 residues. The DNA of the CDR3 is TGTGCCATCAGTGAGTCTCGACTAGCGCGGGTCAATGAGCAGTTCTTC. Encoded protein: CAISESRLARVNEQFF.

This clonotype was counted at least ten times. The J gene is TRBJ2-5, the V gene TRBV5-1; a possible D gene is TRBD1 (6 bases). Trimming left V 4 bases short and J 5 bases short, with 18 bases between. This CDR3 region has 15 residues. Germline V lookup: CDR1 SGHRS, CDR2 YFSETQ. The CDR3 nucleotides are TGCGCCAGCAGCCCGTTACAGGGAAGCGCGGAGACCCAGTACTTC. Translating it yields CASSPLQGSAETQYF.

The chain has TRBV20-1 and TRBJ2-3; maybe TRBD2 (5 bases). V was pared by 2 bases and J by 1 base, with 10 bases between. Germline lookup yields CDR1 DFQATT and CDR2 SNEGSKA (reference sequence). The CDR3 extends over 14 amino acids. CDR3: CSARNREGTDTQYF. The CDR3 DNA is TGCAGTGCTAGAAACCGGGAAGGCACAGATACGCAGTATTTT.

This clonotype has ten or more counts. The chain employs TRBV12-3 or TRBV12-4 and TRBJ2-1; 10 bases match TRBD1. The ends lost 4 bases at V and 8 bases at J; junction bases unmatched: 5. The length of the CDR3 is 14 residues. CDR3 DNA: TGTGCCAGCAGTTGGGACAGGGGAAGGGATGAGCAGTTCTTC. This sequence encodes CASSWDRGRDEQFF.

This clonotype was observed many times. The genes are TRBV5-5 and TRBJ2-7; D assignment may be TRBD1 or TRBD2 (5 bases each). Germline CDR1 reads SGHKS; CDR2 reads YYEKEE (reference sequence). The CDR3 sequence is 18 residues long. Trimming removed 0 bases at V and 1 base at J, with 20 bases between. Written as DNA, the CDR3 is TGTGCCAGCAGCTTGGCGTTTACCCCCGGGACCTCTTCCTACGAGCAGTACTTC. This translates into CASSLAFTPGTSSYEQYF.

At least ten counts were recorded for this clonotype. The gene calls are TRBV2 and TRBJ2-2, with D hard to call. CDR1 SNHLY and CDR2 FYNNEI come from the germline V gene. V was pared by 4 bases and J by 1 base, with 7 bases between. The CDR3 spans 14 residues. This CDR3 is CASSGLQNTGELFF. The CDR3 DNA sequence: TGTGCCAGCAGTGGTCTACAGAACACCGGGGAGCTGTTTTTT.

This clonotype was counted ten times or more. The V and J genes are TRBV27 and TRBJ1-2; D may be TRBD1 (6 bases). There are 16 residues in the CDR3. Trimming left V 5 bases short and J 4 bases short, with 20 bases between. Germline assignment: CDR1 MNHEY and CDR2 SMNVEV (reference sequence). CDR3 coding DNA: TGTGCCAGCAGTCCATCCCAGGGGAAATTGTTCTATGGCTACACCTTC. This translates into CASSPSQGKLFYGYTF.

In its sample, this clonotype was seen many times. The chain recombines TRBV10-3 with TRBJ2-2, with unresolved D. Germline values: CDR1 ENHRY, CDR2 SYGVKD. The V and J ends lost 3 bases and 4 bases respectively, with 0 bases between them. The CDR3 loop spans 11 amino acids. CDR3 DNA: TGTGCCATCAGTGACACCGGGGAGCTGTTTTTT. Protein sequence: CAISDTGELFF.

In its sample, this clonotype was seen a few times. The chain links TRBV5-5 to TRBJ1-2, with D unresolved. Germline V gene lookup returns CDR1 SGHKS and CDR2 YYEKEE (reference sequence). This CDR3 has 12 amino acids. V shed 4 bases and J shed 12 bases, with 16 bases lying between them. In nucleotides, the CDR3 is TGTGCCAGCAGCCCTGGGCGGTATGGACACACCTTC. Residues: CASSPGRYGHTF.